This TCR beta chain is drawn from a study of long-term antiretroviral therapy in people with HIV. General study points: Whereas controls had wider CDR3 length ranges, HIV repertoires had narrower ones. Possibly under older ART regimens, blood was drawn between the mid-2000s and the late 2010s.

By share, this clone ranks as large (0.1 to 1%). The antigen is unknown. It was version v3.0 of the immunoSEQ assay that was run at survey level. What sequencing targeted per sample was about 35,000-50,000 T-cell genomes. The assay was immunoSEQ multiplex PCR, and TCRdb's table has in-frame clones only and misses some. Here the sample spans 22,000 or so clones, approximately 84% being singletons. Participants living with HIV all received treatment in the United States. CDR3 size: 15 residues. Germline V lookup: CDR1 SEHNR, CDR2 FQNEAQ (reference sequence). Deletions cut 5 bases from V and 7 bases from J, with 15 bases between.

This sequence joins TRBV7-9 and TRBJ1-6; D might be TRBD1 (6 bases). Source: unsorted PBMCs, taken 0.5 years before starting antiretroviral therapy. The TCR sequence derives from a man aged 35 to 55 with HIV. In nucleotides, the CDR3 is TGTGCCAGCAGCGCCCCGGACAGTAGAAATTCACCCCTCCACTTT. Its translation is CASSAPDSRNSPLHF.